Below, one T cell receptor beta chain is given with its context. Its antigen remains unknown. Combined were second doses at about 4 or about 12 weeks. The table came from immunoSEQ multiplex PCR; TCRdb's copy has only in-frame clones and leaves some out. The sample shows tens of thousands of clones, 92% of them seen only once. CDR1 is SGHTA and CDR2 is FQGNSA in the germline V gene. This CDR3 spans 15 amino acids. Trimming shortened V by 3 bases and J by 5 bases, and 14 bases separated the two germline ends. These data originate in a study of T cell responses to AZD1222 COVID-19 vaccine. General study results and limits: Nearly half of the spike-specific TCRs reportedly recognize variant regions that carry no mutations. The donors showed a predominance of white British ancestry and of females, with possible underestimation of clonal diversity.

This receptor was obtained from an adult who received the AZD1222 COVID-19 vaccine. This specimen was peripheral blood, taken 28 days after the second AZD1222 dose. The chain recombines TRBV7-2 with TRBJ2-1; D not certain. The CDR3 DNA follows: TGTGCCAGCAGCTTGACTTATACCGGTAACAATGAGCAGTTCTTC. Translation: CASSLTYTGNNEQFF.